This passage covers 4 T cell receptor beta chains from one sample sequenced in a study of T cell responses to AZD1222 COVID-19 vaccine. Some clones are missing from TCRdb's copy, which holds only in-frame ones; the method was immunoSEQ multiplex PCR. The sample records about 190,000 clones, approximately 91% being singletons. The specimen was peripheral blood, collected on day 0 of AZD1222 vaccination. The receptors shown here come from an adult in good health.

This clone was observed a single time. This sequence joins TRBV9 and TRBJ1-1; TRBD1 agrees at 12 bases. The CDR3 runs 17 residues. The germline V gene encodes CDR1 SGDLS and CDR2 YYNGEE. The junction had 9 bases not matched to a gene; V was cut back by 3 bases and J by 3 bases. The CDR3, as DNA: TGTGCCAGCAGCGAGGGACAGGGGGCCATTTTGGACACTGAAGCTTTCTTT. It is translated as CASSEGQGAILDTEAFF.

The CDR3 DNA reads as TGTGCTATCCGTACGGGGCCCGGGGAGCTGTTTTTT. Translating it yields CAIRTGPGELFF. V is TRBV6-5 and J is TRBJ2-2, with D perhaps TRBD1 or TRBD2 (5 bases each). CDR1 is MNHEY, CDR2 SVGAGI, per germline. The CDR3 runs 12 residues.

The chain is built from TRBV19 and TRBJ2-7, with D perhaps being TRBD1 or TRBD2 (5 bases each). Germline V gene lookup returns CDR1 LNHDA and CDR2 SQIVND (reference sequence). V lost 6 bases and J lost 3, with 18 bases in between. This CDR3 contains 15 residues. The CDR3 region is CASSLGTRLDYEQYF. CDR3 bases: TGTGCCAGTAGCCTCGGGACGAGGTTGGACTACGAGCAGTACTTC. The variable domain in full, completed from reference TRBV19 and TRBJ2-7, reads DGGITQSPKYLFRKEGQNVTLSCEQNLNHDAMYWYRQDPGQGLRLIYYSQIVNDFQKGDIAEGYSVSREKKESFPLTVTSAQKNPTAFYLCASSLGTRLDYEQYFGPGTRLTVT.

The J gene is TRBJ1-5, the V gene TRBV11-3; D unresolved. This CDR3 has 18 residues. Germline CDR1 is SGHNT and CDR2 is YENEEA. Between the trimmed V and J ends, which lost 0 bases and 4 bases, there was a span of 19 bases. The CDR3 coding sequence is TGTGCCAGCAGCTTAGATCATTGTTTGGAAATTGGGAATCAGCCCCAGCATTTT. Protein product: CASSLDHCLEIGNQPQHF.